The clone carrying this T cell receptor (beta chain) was counted only a few times. What it binds is unknown. The sample originates from a study of OX40 agonist ivuxolimab in advanced cancers. Study information: Patients were treated with intravenous ivuxolimab, dosed at 0.01 to 10 mg/kg and infused every 2 weeks. General study findings and limits: More expanded clones were found, on average, in CD8+ than in CD4+ T cells. There were also nonresponders showing low normalized T-cell clonal expansion. By week 6 at 0.1 to 3.0 mg/kg, blood CD4+ and CD8+ T cells had expanded clonally.

This CDR3 is built from 11 residues. The germline V gene has CDR1 KGHSH and CDR2 LQKENI. V was clipped by 1 base and J by 8 bases, with 5 bases between them. Method: immunoSEQ multiplex PCR; TCRdb's copy keeps in-frame clones and lacks some. The sample includes 70,000 to 85,000 clones, roughly 80% of them seen just once. This chain links TRBV18 with TRBJ1-2; D gene ambiguous. This receptor was identified in an adult with an advanced solid tumor such as melanoma, head and neck, liver or kidney cancer. The specimen was CD4+ or CD8+ T cells sorted from blood, collected in a trial of the OX40 agonist ivuxolimab. The CDR3 coding sequence is TGTGCCAGCTCACCACGGCAAGGCTACACCTTC. Protein: CASSPRQGYTF. The full variable domain, rest sourced from reference TRBV18 and TRBJ1-2, is NAGVMQNPRHLVRRRGQEARLRCSPMKGHSHVYWYRQLPEEGLKFMVYLQKENIIDESGMPKERFSAEFPKEGPSILRIQQVVRGDSAAYFCASSPRQGYTFGSGTRLTVV.